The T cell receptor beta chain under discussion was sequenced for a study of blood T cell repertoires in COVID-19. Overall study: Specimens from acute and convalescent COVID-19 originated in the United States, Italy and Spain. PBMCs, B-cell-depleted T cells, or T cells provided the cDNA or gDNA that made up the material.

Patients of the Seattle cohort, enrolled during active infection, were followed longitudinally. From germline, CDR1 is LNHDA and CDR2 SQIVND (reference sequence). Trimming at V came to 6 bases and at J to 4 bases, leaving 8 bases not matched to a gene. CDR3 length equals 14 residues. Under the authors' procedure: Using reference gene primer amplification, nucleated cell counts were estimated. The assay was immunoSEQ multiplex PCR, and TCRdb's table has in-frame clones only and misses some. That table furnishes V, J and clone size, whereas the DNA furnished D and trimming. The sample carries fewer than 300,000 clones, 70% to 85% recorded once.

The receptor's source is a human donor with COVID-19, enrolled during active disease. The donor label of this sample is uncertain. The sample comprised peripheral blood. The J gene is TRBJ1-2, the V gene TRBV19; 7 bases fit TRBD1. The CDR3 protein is CASSPDRDGYGYTF. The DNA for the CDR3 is TGTGCCAGTAGCCCTGACAGGGACGGCTATGGCTACACCTTC. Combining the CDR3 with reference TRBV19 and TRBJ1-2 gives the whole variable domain DGGITQSPKYLFRKEGQNVTLSCEQNLNHDAMYWYRQDPGQGLRLIYYSQIVNDFQKGDIAEGYSVSREKKESFPLTVTSAQKNPTAFYLCASSPDRDGYGYTFGSGTRLTVV.